These 20 T cell receptor beta chains were all obtained from the same sample, sequenced in a study of shared clonotypes between healthy human individuals (dated by TCRdb to 2018 to 2020). CD8 naive samples were CD45RO-negative cells positively selected for CCR7, giving a CD45RA+CCR7+ population that excluded TemRA cells. Library creation used the immunoSEQ multiplex PCR assay. The source is immuneACCESS, and TCRdb retained only in-frame sequences with V and J called. Part of the clones is not carried over; for the studies checked, unresolved V genes explain less than half of this, and the remainder is unexplained. Within this sample are just over 2,000,000 clones, with roughly 95% of them counted one time only. Roughly 1% of the sample is held by the ten biggest clonotypes. Sequencing was carried out using naive CD8+ T cells sorted from blood. Sample cell subset or site, as interpreted from the label and publication: CD45RA+CCR7+. These receptors all stem from a young man in good health.

V and J are TRBV30 and TRBJ1-2; D call uncertain. V gave up 1 base and J gave up 5 bases, with 8 bases separating them. Germline CDR1 reads GTSNPN; CDR2 reads SVGIG (reference sequence). This CDR3 comprises 12 residues. CDR3 coding DNA: TGTGCCTGGAGTGGGGCAGTTTATGGCTACACCTTC. Residues: CAWSGAVYGYTF.

V usage is TRBV7-2 and J usage is TRBJ2-1, with 9 positions matching TRBD1. In germline, CDR1 is SGHTA, CDR2 FQGNSA. The CDR3 runs 14 residues. V dropped 5 bases and J dropped 4; count of bases not matched to a gene: 3. DNA for the CDR3: TGTGCCAGCAGCGCGACAGGGGGGTACAATGAGCAGTTCTTC. Encoded protein: CASSATGGYNEQFF.

This chain uses TRBV4-1 with TRBJ1-5; 10 nucleotides agree with TRBD1. The V gene's germline CDR1 is MGHRA and CDR2 YSYEKL. V lost 5 bases to trimming and J lost 9 bases; unmatched junction nucleotides: 13. The CDR3 contains 16 residues. The chain's CDR3 is CASSEQGQGPVLPQHF. In DNA form, the CDR3 reads TGCGCCAGCAGCGAACAGGGACAGGGGCCCGTTTTGCCCCAGCATTTT.

CDR3 nucleotides: TGTGCCTGGAGGGGCGGGGCTATGCCCTCTAGCACAGATACGCAGTATTTT. Translated, it gives CAWRGGAMPSSTDTQYF. V usage is TRBV30 and J usage is TRBJ2-3; maybe TRBD2 (6 bases). Looked up from germline, CDR1 is GTSNPN and CDR2 is SVGIG (reference sequence). Deletions cut 3 bases from V and 0 bases from J, with 19 bases between. This CDR3 has 17 residues.

The V and J genes are TRBV30 and TRBJ2-7; no clear D. Trimming took off 4 bases at V and 1 base at J, with 11 bases between the two ends. Germline V gene sequence: CDR1 GTSNPN, CDR2 SVGIG (reference sequence). CDR3 length: 13 residues. The CDR3 is CAWTVGYSYEQYF. The CDR3 DNA sequence: TGTGCCTGGACCGTGGGGTATTCCTACGAGCAGTACTTC.

The chain is built from TRBV9 and TRBJ2-7; D is possibly TRBD2 (6 bases). Germline values: CDR1 SGDLS, CDR2 YYNGEE. The V end was cut by 2 bases, the J end by 6 bases, with 12 bases between. The CDR3 covers 13 residues. CDR3 in amino acids: CASSVTGGGEQYF. CDR3 sequence (DNA): TGTGCCAGCAGCGTGACCGGGGGAGGCGAGCAGTACTTC.

The V and J genes are TRBV4-1 and TRBJ2-2; 8 bases agree with TRBD1. The CDR3 runs 15 residues. V dropped 5 bases and J dropped 1; count of bases not matched to a gene: 3. The germline CDR1 and CDR2 sequences are MGHRA and YSYEKL. The CDR3 loop is CASSLGQGNTGELFF. The DNA for the CDR3 is TGCGCCAGCAGCTTAGGACAGGGGAACACCGGGGAGCTGTTTTTT.

This chain joins TRBV27 and TRBJ2-5; D is possibly TRBD1 (6 bases). The CDR3 runs 14 residues. V was pared by 5 bases and J by 4 bases, with 14 bases between. Germline CDR1 is MNHEY and CDR2 is SMNVEV (reference sequence). In DNA form, the CDR3 reads TGTGCCAGCAGTCCCCCGGGACAACGAGAGACCCAGTACTTC. Its protein product is CASSPPGQRETQYF.

V is TRBV4-1 and J is TRBJ1-2, with 10 bases aligning to TRBD1. With V trimmed by 3 bases and J by 7 bases, 5 bases remained unmatched. The germline gives CDR1 MGHRA, CDR2 YSYEKL. The CDR3 extends over 14 amino acids. CDR3 sequence (DNA): TGCGCCAGCAGCCAGCCGGGACAGGGGTTTGGCTACACCTTC. Its protein is CASSQPGQGFGYTF.

This clone has a single count. The genes are TRBV6-5 and TRBJ1-1, with a possible D match to TRBD1 (6 bases). The CDR3 covers 14 residues. In germline, CDR1 is MNHEY, CDR2 SVGAGI. With 4 bases removed from V and 1 base from J, the gap between germline ends came to 10 bases. In DNA, the CDR3 is TGTGCCAGCAGTTCCACAGGGCGGAACACTGAAGCTTTCTTT. As protein: CASSSTGRNTEAFF.

The J gene is TRBJ2-7, the V gene TRBV10-3, with a possible D match to TRBD2 (6 bases). This CDR3 comprises 16 residues. V was pared by 4 bases and J by 2 bases, with 18 bases between. Germline CDR1 reads ENHRY; CDR2 reads SYGVKD. The CDR3 protein is CAISVGSANQPYEQYF. CDR3 DNA sequence: TGTGCCATCAGTGTCGGGAGCGCAAATCAACCCTACGAGCAGTACTTC.

The gene calls are TRBV14 and TRBJ1-3; the D is unclear. Trimming stripped 3 bases from V and 0 bases from J, with 12 bases between. The germline V gene encodes CDR1 SGHDN and CDR2 FVKESK. This CDR3 region has 16 residues. The CDR3 loop is CASSHYETSSGNTIYF. The CDR3 nucleotides are TGTGCCAGCAGCCATTATGAGACAAGCTCTGGAAACACCATATATTTT.

A remark on this clone: This CDR3 is also generated by other DNA sequences in the sample. The chain employs TRBV4-1 and TRBJ1-1; a possible D gene is TRBD1 (5 bases). With 1 base removed from V and 0 bases from J, the gap between germline ends came to 9 bases. Looked up from germline, CDR1 is MGHRA and CDR2 is YSYEKL. The CDR3 has 15 residues. CDR3 nucleotides: TGCGCCAGCAGCCAAGCCGGGACGCTGAACACTGAAGCTTTCTTT. This gives the protein CASSQAGTLNTEAFF.

This chain links TRBV7-8 with TRBJ2-1; D may be TRBD1 or TRBD2 (5 bases each). Trimming left V 4 bases short and J 0 bases short, with 7 bases between. Germline loops: CDR1 SGHVS, CDR2 FQNEAQ. CDR3 length: 14 residues. CDR3 nucleotides: TGTGCCAGCAGCTGGGGGATCTCCTACAATGAGCAGTTCTTC. Translated: CASSWGISYNEQFF.

The V and J genes are TRBV13 and TRBJ2-3, with a weak D call TRBD1 (5 bases). Trimming cost V 7 bases and J 4 bases, with 12 bases left between them. The CDR3 length is 13 residues. Germline CDR1 and CDR2: PRHDT and FYEKMQ (reference sequence). CDR3 DNA: TGTGCCAGCACCCCACAGGACGCAGATACGCAGTATTTT. Translation gives CASTPQDADTQYF. The variable domain in full, completed from reference TRBV13 and TRBJ2-3, reads AAGVIQSPRHLIKEKRETATLKCYPIPRHDTVYWYQQGPGQDPQFLISFYEKMQSDKGSIPDRFSAQQFSDYHSELNMSSLELGDSALYFCASTPQDADTQYFGPGTRLTVL.

The chain links TRBV7-2 to TRBJ2-7; 8 bases match TRBD2. The CDR3 length is 15 residues. The germline CDR1 and CDR2 sequences are SGHTA and FQGNSA. The junction had 3 bases not matched to a gene; V was cut back by 0 bases and J by 2 bases. CDR3 region: CASSLARTSPYEQYF. In DNA, the CDR3 is TGTGCCAGCAGCTTAGCAAGGACTAGCCCCTACGAGCAGTACTTC.

The chain recombines TRBV19 with TRBJ2-7, with D perhaps TRBD2 (5 bases). The CDR3 has 13 residues. The V gene's germline CDR1 is LNHDA and CDR2 SQIVND (reference sequence). Trimming stripped 6 bases from V and 3 bases from J, with 12 bases between. DNA of the CDR3: TGTGCCAGTAGCCCCCCGGGGAACTACGAGCAGTACTTC. Residues: CASSPPGNYEQYF.

The chain joins TRBV4-3 to TRBJ2-3; TRBD1 matches at 7 bases. CDR1 LGHNA and CDR2 YSLEER come from the germline V gene. The CDR3 loop spans 14 amino acids. V was clipped by 4 bases and J by 4 bases; unmatched bases: 5. In nucleotides, the CDR3 is TGCGCCAGCAGCCCATGGACAGGAGCAGATACGCAGTATTTT. Translation: CASSPWTGADTQYF.

V is TRBV7-9 and J is TRBJ2-3; D is perhaps TRBD2 (6 bases). This CDR3 has 11 residues. Germline CDR1 reads SEHNR; CDR2 reads FQNEAQ (reference sequence). Trimming removed 11 bases from V and 1 base from J, with 7 bases in between. CDR3 in amino acids: CAGEGTDTQYF. The CDR3 nucleotides read TGTGCCGGGGAGGGCACAGATACGCAGTATTTT.

The chain links TRBV9 to TRBJ2-5; TRBD1 or TRBD2 may be the D gene (6 bases each). Germline CDR1 and CDR2: SGDLS and YYNGEE. Trimming shortened V by 7 bases and J by 3 bases, and 19 bases separated the two germline ends. The CDR3 consists of 15 residues. The CDR3 sequence is CASGQGRGPKETQYF. Written as DNA, the CDR3 is TGTGCCAGCGGCCAGGGACGGGGGCCGAAAGAGACCCAGTACTTC.